The T cell receptor (beta chain) under discussion was sequenced for a study of patients and donors after allogeneic stem cell transplantation. TCRdb fed the RT-PCR reads into MiXCR, producing one record per CDR3 protein. The sample carries approximately 140,000 distinct CDR3 sequences, roughly two fifths recorded once. This clonotype was observed a few times. V lost 5 bases to trimming and J lost 8 bases; unmatched junction nucleotides: 12. The germline V gene encodes CDR1 LGHDT and CDR2 YNNKEL (reference sequence). The CDR3 contains 16 residues. Sequencing input: blood, either unsorted or a sorted T cell fraction (not recorded which). This receptor was obtained from a human donor who was either an allogeneic HSCT recipient or a stem cell or donor lymphocyte infusion donor (not recorded which). It is not recorded whose cells these are; they may come from a transplant donor. This chain uses TRBV3-1 with TRBJ1-4; TRBD1 agrees at 9 bases. CDR3 region: CASSTRDRDVGEKLFF. The CDR3 nucleotides read TGTGCCAGCAGCACCCGGGACAGGGACGTCGGGGAAAAACTGTTTTTT. The full variable domain, in which reference TRBV3-1 and TRBJ1-4 provide the parts outside the CDR3, is DTAVSQTPKYLVTQMGNDKSIKCEQNLGHDTMYWYKQDSKKFLKIMFSYNNKELIINETVPNRFSPKSPDKAHLNLHINSLELGDSAVYFCASSTRDRDVGEKLFFGSGTQLSVL.